The entry that follows covers one TCR beta chain sequence. The antigen is undetermined. Only in-frame clones appear in the TCRdb table, and some are missing; sequencing was by immunoSEQ multiplex PCR. The data hold about 1.5 million clones, with roughly 96% observed a single time. This sample stems from a study of shared clonotypes between healthy human individuals. Study-level points and caveats: Only blood was sampled, and tissue TCR repertoires likely differ from blood ones.

The sequencing sample was made of naive CD4+ T cells sorted from blood. The subset was: CD45RA+ positively selected. The source of this sequence is a young man in good health.

CDR3 amino acids: CASRAGGKPRDYGYTF. CDR3 sequence (DNA): TGTGCCAGCAGGGCGGGGGGGAAACCTAGGGACTATGGCTACACCTTC. The V gene is TRBV5-4, the J gene TRBJ1-2; weak D call: TRBD1 (5 bases). Germline V gives CDR1 SGHNT, CDR2 YYREEE (reference sequence). Between the trimmed V and J ends, which lost 5 bases and 3 bases, there was a span of 20 bases. The CDR3 runs 16 residues. The variable domain in full, with the rest retrieved from reference TRBV5-4 and TRBJ1-2, is ETGVTQSPTHLIKTRGQQVTLRCSSQSGHNTVSWYQQALGQGPQFIFQYYREEENGRGNFPPRFSGLQFPNYSSELNVNALELDDSALYLCASRAGGKPRDYGYTFGSGTRLTVV.